The T cell receptor beta chain under discussion was sequenced for a study of blood T cell repertoires in COVID-19. Measured with immunoSEQ multiplex PCR; TCRdb has only the in-frame clones, and not every one. The data show some 400,000 clones, around 87% seen once. Deletions cut 7 bases from V and 0 bases from J, with 11 bases between. The CDR3 consists of 14 residues. The germline V gene has CDR1 SNHLY and CDR2 FYNNEI. The gene calls are TRBV2 and TRBJ2-3; no definite D call. The TCR was taken from an older woman with COVID-19, enrolled during active disease. The specimen sequenced was peripheral blood. This CDR3 reads CASNYDYSTDTQYF. CDR3 nucleotides: TGTGCCAGCAACTACGATTATAGCACAGATACGCAGTATTTT.